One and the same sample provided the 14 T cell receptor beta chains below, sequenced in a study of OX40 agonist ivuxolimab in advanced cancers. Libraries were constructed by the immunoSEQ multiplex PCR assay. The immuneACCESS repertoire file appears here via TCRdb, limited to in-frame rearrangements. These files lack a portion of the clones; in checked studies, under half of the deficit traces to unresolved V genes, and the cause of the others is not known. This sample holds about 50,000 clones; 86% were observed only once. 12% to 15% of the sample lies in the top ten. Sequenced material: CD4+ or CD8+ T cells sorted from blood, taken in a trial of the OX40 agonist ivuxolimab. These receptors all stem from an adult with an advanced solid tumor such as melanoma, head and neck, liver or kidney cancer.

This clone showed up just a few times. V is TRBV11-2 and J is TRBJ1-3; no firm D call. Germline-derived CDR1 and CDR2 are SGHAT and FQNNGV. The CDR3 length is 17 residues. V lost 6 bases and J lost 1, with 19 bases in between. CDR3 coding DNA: TGTGCCAGCAGGCCCAAACTCCGGGCCTTATCTGGAAACACCATATATTTT. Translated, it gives CASRPKLRALSGNTIYF.

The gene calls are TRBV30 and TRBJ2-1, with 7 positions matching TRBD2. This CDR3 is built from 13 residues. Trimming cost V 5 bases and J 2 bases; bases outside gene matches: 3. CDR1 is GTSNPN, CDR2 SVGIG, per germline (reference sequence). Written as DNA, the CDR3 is TGTGCCTGGTCTAGCGGAACCTACAATGAGCAGTTCTTC. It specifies CAWSSGTYNEQFF.

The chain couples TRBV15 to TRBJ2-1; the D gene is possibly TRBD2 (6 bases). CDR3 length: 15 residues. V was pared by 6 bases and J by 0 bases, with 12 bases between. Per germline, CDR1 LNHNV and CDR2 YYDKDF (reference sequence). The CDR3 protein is CATRGGTYSYNEQFF. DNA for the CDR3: TGTGCCACCAGGGGCGGGACCTACTCCTACAATGAGCAGTTCTTC.

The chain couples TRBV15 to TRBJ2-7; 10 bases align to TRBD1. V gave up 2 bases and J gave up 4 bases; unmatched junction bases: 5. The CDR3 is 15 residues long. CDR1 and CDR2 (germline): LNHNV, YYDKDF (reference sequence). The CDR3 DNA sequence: TGTGCCACCAGCAGAAGACAGGGGGCTGTTTACGAGCAGTACTTC. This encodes CATSRRQGAVYEQYF. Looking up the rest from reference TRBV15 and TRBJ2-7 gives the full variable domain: DAMVIQNPRYQVTQFGKPVTLSCSQTLNHNVMYWYQQKSSQAPKLLFHYYDKDFNNEADTPDNFQSRRPNTSFCFLDIRSPGLGDTAMYLCATSRRQGAVYEQYFGPGTRLTVT.

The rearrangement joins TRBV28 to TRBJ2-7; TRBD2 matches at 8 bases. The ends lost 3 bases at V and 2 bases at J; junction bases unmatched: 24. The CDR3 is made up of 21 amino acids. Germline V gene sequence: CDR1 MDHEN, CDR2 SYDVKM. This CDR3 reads CASSFESTGYSSGVSPYEQYF. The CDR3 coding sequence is TGTGCCAGCAGTTTTGAAAGCACAGGGTATAGTAGCGGGGTGAGCCCCTACGAGCAGTACTTC.

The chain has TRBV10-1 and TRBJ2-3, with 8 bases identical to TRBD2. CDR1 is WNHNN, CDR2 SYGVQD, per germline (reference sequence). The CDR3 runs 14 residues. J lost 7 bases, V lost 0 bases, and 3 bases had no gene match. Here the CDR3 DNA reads TGCGCCAGCAGTGAGTCGGCGGGAGGTTATACGCAGTATTTT. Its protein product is CASSESAGGYTQYF.

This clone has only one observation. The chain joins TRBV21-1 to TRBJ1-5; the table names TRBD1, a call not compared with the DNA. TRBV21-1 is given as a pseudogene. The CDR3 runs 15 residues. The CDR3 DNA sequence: TGTGCCAGCAACAAGACAGGGGTTTGCAATCAGCCCCAGCATTTT. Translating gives CASNKTGVCNQPQHF.

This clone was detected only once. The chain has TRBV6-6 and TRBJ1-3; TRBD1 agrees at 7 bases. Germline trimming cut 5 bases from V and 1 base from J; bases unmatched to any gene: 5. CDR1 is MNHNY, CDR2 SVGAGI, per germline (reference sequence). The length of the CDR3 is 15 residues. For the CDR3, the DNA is TGTGCCAGCAGTCGACAGGGATTGTCTGGAAACACCATATATTTT. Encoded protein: CASSRQGLSGNTIYF.

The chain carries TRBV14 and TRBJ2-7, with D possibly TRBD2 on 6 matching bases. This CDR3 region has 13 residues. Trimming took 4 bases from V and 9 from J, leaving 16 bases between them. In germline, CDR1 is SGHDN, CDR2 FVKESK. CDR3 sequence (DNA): TGTGCCAGCAGCCCTGCTAGCGCCTTGGGGCAGTACTTC. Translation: CASSPASALGQYF.

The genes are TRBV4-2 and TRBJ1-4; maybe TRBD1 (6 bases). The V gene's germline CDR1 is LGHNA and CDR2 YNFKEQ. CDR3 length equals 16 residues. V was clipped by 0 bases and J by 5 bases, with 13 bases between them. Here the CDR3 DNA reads TGTGCCAGCAGCCAAGACGGGGCAGGGGCAAATGAAAAACTGTTTTTT. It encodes CASSQDGAGANEKLFF.

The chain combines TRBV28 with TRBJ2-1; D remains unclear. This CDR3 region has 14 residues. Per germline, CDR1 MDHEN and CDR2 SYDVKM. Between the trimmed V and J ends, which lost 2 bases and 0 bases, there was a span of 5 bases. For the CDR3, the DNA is TGTGCCAGCAGTTTAAGACCCTCCTACAATGAGCAGTTCTTC. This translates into CASSLRPSYNEQFF.

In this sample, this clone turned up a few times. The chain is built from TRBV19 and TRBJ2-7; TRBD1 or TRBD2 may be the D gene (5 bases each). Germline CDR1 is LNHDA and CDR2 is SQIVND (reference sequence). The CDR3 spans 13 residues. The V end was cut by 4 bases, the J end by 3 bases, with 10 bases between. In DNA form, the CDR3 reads TGTGCCAGTAGTAGGGGACCTTACTACGAGCAGTACTTC. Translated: CASSRGPYYEQYF.

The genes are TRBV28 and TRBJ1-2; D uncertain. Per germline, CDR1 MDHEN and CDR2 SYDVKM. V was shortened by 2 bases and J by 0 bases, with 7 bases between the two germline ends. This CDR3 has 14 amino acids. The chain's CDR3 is CASSLMASNYGYTF. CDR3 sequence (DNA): TGTGCCAGCAGTTTAATGGCATCTAACTATGGCTACACCTTC.

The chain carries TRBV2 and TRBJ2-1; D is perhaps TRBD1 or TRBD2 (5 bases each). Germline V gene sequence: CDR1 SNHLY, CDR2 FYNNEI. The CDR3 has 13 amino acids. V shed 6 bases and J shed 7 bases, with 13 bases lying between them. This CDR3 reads CASSPRGRNEQFF. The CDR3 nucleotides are TGTGCCAGCAGCCCTAGGGGACGTAATGAGCAGTTCTTC.